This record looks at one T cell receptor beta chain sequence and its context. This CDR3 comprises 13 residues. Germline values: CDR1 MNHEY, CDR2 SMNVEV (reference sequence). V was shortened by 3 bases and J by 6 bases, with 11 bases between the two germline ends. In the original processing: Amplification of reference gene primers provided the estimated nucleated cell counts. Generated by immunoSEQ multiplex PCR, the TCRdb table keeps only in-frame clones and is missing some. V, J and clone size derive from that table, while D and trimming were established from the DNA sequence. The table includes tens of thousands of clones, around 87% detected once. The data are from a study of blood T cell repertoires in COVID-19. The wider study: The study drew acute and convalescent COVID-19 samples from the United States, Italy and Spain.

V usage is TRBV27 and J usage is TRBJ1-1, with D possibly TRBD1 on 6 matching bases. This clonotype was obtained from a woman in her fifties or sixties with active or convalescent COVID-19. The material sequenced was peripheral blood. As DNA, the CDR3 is TGTGCCAGCAGTTTCCGGACAGTAGCTGAAGCTTTCTTT. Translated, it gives CASSFRTVAEAFF.